This T cell receptor (beta chain) was captured by sequencing in a study of blood T cell repertoires in COVID-19. Study context: The United States, Italy and Spain were the sources of the acute and convalescent COVID-19 samples. The analysed material was cDNA or gDNA that came from T cells, B-cell-depleted T cells, or PBMCs.

Germline CDR1 GTSNPN, CDR2 SVGIG (reference sequence). CDR3 length equals 13 residues. V dropped 3 bases and J dropped 4; count of bases not matched to a gene: 4. Seattle-derived patients entered the study during active infection and were followed longitudinally. In the study's own analysis: Estimation of nucleated cell counts was performed using reference gene primer amplification. Libraries were prepared by immunoSEQ multiplex PCR; TCRdb keeps only in-frame clonotypes and omits some of them. Clone size and V and J calls were adopted from that table, with D and trimming inferred from the DNA. This sample carries under 300,000 clones, around 90% of them seen once, and the ten largest clones take approximately 2.3%.

The rearrangement links TRBV30 to TRBJ1-2; TRBD1 agrees at 8 bases. This TCR derives from a woman aged 60-75 years with COVID-19, enrolled during active disease. The specimen was peripheral blood. CDR3: CAWRTGVFYGYTF. CDR3 nucleotides: TGTGCCTGGAGGACAGGGGTTTTCTATGGCTACACCTTC.